These T cell receptor beta chains were read from a single sample in a study of robustness of blood B and T cell sequencing. From the PCR reads, TCRdb called clonotypes with MiXCR, one entry per CDR3 protein. The data contain some 1,600 distinct CDR3 sequences, about 63% of them singletons. The sequencing sample was made of peripheral blood. All receptors come from a human donor in good health. The CDR3 runs from the conserved cysteine through the conserved F or W. D genes are given only for firm matches. Not every row has a clone size; where given, it reads once, few, many or a size class.

d_call: -
v_call: TRBV20-1
clone_size: -
j_call: TRBJ2-5
cdr3_aa: CSASWEETQYF
cdr3_nt: TGCAGTGCCAGTTGGGAGGAGACCCAGTACTTC

d_call: TRBD1
v_call: TRBV7-9
clone_size: -
j_call: TRBJ2-7
cdr3_aa: CASSFSGTGKYF
cdr3_nt: TGTGCCAGCAGTTTTTCCGGGACAGGGAAGTACTTC

d_call: TRBD1
v_call: TRBV29-1
clone_size: -
j_call: TRBJ2-1
cdr3_aa: CSVETGTGKFF
cdr3_nt: TGCAGCGTTGAAACCGGGACAGGGAAGTTCTTC

d_call: TRBD1
v_call: TRBV20-1
clone_size: -
j_call: TRBJ1-2
cdr3_aa: CSAFDPGQGDGYTF
cdr3_nt: TGCAGTGCTTTTGATCCGGGACAGGGGGATGGCTACACCTTC

d_call: -
v_call: TRBV29-1
clone_size: -
j_call: TRBJ2-5
cdr3_aa: CSVEPGEETQYF
cdr3_nt: TGCAGCGTTGAGCCCGGAGAAGAGACCCAGTACTTC

d_call: TRBD1
v_call: TRBV6-5
clone_size: -
j_call: TRBJ1-1
cdr3_aa: CASSRGQGHTEAFF
cdr3_nt: TGTGCCAGCAGCCGCGGACAGGGGCACACTGAAGCTTTCTTT

d_call: -
v_call: TRBV27
clone_size: few
j_call: TRBJ1-6
cdr3_aa: CASGTLKGHLSPLHF
cdr3_nt: TGTGCCAGCGGAACTTTAAAGGGACACCTCTCACCCCTCCACTTT

d_call: -
v_call: TRBV30
clone_size: -
j_call: TRBJ2-3
cdr3_aa: CAWSVRGSDTQYF
cdr3_nt: TGTGCCTGGAGTGTACGGGGGTCAGATACGCAGTATTTT

d_call: TRBD1
v_call: TRBV13
clone_size: -
j_call: TRBJ2-1
cdr3_aa: CASHGTGYNEQFF
cdr3_nt: TGTGCCAGCCACGGGACAGGGTACAATGAGCAGTTCTTC

d_call: TRBD1
v_call: TRBV14
clone_size: -
j_call: TRBJ1-6
cdr3_aa: CASSQGQSYNSPLHF
cdr3_nt: TGTGCCAGCAGCCAGGGACAGTCCTATAATTCACCCCTCCACTTT

d_call: -
v_call: TRBV5-1
clone_size: once
j_call: TRBJ2-7
cdr3_aa: CASSRDSASYEQYF
cdr3_nt: TGCGCCAGCAGCCGCGACAGTGCCTCCTACGAGCAGTACTTC

d_call: -
v_call: TRBV5-1
clone_size: -
j_call: TRBJ2-3
cdr3_aa: CASSLRGGSLLTDTQYF
cdr3_nt: TGCGCCAGCAGCTTAAGGGGGGGCAGCCTACTCACAGATACGCAGTATTTT

d_call: TRBD1
v_call: TRBV19
clone_size: -
j_call: TRBJ2-7
cdr3_aa: CASSVDRVSYEQYF
cdr3_nt: TGTGCCAGTAGTGTCGACAGGGTCTCCTACGAGCAGTACTTC

d_call: TRBD1
v_call: TRBV4-1
clone_size: few
j_call: TRBJ2-7
cdr3_aa: CASSQNRGFSYEQYF
cdr3_nt: TGCGCCAGCAGCCAGAACAGGGGTTTCTCCTACGAGCAGTACTTC

d_call: -
v_call: TRBV11-3
clone_size: -
j_call: TRBJ2-1
cdr3_aa: CASSLGITGGPYNEQFF
cdr3_nt: TGTGCCAGCAGCTTAGGGATTACGGGGGGCCCCTACAATGAGCAGTTCTTC

d_call: -
v_call: TRBV13
clone_size: -
j_call: TRBJ2-3
cdr3_aa: CASSSDGGEPDTQYF
cdr3_nt: TGTGCCAGCAGCTCAGATGGCGGGGAGCCAGATACGCAGTATTTT

d_call: TRBD1
v_call: TRBV12-3/TRBV12-4
clone_size: -
j_call: TRBJ1-2
cdr3_aa: CASRGTGLQYNYGYTF
cdr3_nt: TGTGCCAGCAGGGGGACAGGGTTACAGTATAACTATGGCTACACCTTC

d_call: -
v_call: TRBV11-1
clone_size: -
j_call: TRBJ1-1
cdr3_aa: CASSLTSEAFF
cdr3_nt: TGTGCCAGCAGCTTGACGTCCGAAGCTTTCTTT

d_call: TRBD1
v_call: TRBV15
clone_size: large
j_call: TRBJ1-1
cdr3_aa: CATRRPGTGSQNTEAFF
cdr3_nt: TGTGCCACCAGACGGCCCGGGACAGGATCCCAGAACACTGAAGCTTTCTTT

d_call: TRBD1
v_call: TRBV9
clone_size: -
j_call: TRBJ1-4
cdr3_aa: CASSYGTGYEKLFF
cdr3_nt: TGTGCCAGCAGCTACGGGACAGGATACGAAAAACTGTTTTTT

d_call: -
v_call: TRBV29-1
clone_size: -
j_call: TRBJ1-1
cdr3_aa: CSVGLMNTEAFF
cdr3_nt: TGCAGCGTTGGACTGATGAACACTGAAGCTTTCTTT

d_call: -
v_call: TRBV30
clone_size: -
j_call: TRBJ1-2
cdr3_aa: CAWTEGRGYGYTF
cdr3_nt: TGTGCCTGGACAGAGGGCAGAGGCTATGGCTACACCTTC

d_call: -
v_call: TRBV5-4
clone_size: -
j_call: TRBJ2-1
cdr3_aa: CASSRRGSEQFF
cdr3_nt: TGTGCCAGCAGCCGCAGGGGTTCTGAGCAGTTCTTC

d_call: TRBD1
v_call: TRBV29-1
clone_size: -
j_call: TRBJ2-6
cdr3_aa: CSVAGTGHSGANVLTF
cdr3_nt: TGCAGCGTGGCCGGGACAGGGCACTCTGGGGCCAACGTCCTGACTTTC

d_call: TRBD2
v_call: TRBV9
clone_size: once
j_call: TRBJ2-1
cdr3_aa: CASSVAYRGGAGTINEQFF
cdr3_nt: TGTGCCAGCAGCGTAGCGTACCGGGGGGGAGCGGGGACTATCAATGAGCAGTTCTTC

d_call: -
v_call: TRBV20-1
clone_size: -
j_call: TRBJ1-2
cdr3_aa: CSAIQGERYGYTF
cdr3_nt: TGCAGTGCTATCCAAGGGGAACGATATGGCTACACCTTC

d_call: TRBD1
v_call: TRBV20-1
clone_size: -
j_call: TRBJ2-2
cdr3_aa: CSASAGGNTGELFF
cdr3_nt: TGCAGTGCTAGCGCAGGGGGCAACACCGGGGAGCTGTTTTTT

d_call: -
v_call: TRBV10-3
clone_size: -
j_call: TRBJ2-7
cdr3_aa: CAIGDTYEQYF
cdr3_nt: TGTGCCATCGGAGACACCTACGAGCAGTACTTC

d_call: -
v_call: TRBV20-1
clone_size: -
j_call: TRBJ2-7
cdr3_aa: CSARAWGNEQYF
cdr3_nt: TGCAGTGCTAGAGCCTGGGGCAACGAGCAGTACTTC

d_call: -
v_call: TRBV10-3
clone_size: -
j_call: TRBJ2-7
cdr3_aa: CAISESAGSSYEQYF
cdr3_nt: TGTGCCATCAGTGAGTCGGCAGGGAGCTCCTACGAGCAGTACTTC

d_call: -
v_call: TRBV12-3/TRBV12-4
clone_size: few
j_call: TRBJ2-2
cdr3_aa: CASRPTGPYTGELFF
cdr3_nt: TGTGCCAGCAGACCCACGGGACCTTACACCGGGGAGCTGTTTTTT

d_call: TRBD2
v_call: TRBV20-1
clone_size: -
j_call: TRBJ2-1
cdr3_aa: CSARRTSGVPDEQFF
cdr3_nt: TGCAGTGCTAGAAGGACTAGCGGGGTTCCGGATGAGCAGTTCTTC

d_call: -
v_call: TRBV7-7
clone_size: -
j_call: TRBJ2-1
cdr3_aa: CASSLDPTATNEQFF
cdr3_nt: TGTGCCAGCAGCCTAGATCCGACTGCTACCAATGAGCAGTTCTTC

d_call: TRBD2
v_call: TRBV20-1
clone_size: once
j_call: TRBJ2-7
cdr3_aa: CSARDRGGDLYEQYF
cdr3_nt: TGCAGTGCTAGAGATCGGGGAGGGGACCTCTACGAGCAGTACTTC

d_call: TRBD1
v_call: TRBV5-4
clone_size: -
j_call: TRBJ1-2
cdr3_aa: CASSRQGLGYTF
cdr3_nt: TGTGCCAGCAGCCGACAGGGGCTAGGCTACACCTTC

d_call: -
v_call: TRBV5-1
clone_size: -
j_call: TRBJ2-7
cdr3_aa: CASSSGGTDYEQYF
cdr3_nt: TGCGCCAGCAGCTCCGGCGGGACAGACTACGAGCAGTACTTC

d_call: -
v_call: TRBV15
clone_size: -
j_call: TRBJ1-2
cdr3_aa: CATSRDQAGQVYGYTF
cdr3_nt: TGTGCCACCAGCAGAGATCAGGCGGGGCAGGTCTATGGCTACACCTTC

d_call: -
v_call: TRBV5-1
clone_size: few
j_call: TRBJ2-2
cdr3_aa: CASSSYGTLASDMRTGELFF
cdr3_nt: TGCGCCAGCAGCTCATACGGGACTCTGGCGTCCGATATGAGGACCGGGGAGCTGTTTTTT

d_call: TRBD2
v_call: TRBV20-1
clone_size: -
j_call: TRBJ2-1
cdr3_aa: CSARGPGLGAEQFF
cdr3_nt: TGCAGTGCTAGAGGACCGGGACTAGGGGCTGAGCAGTTCTTC

d_call: -
v_call: TRBV7-9
clone_size: -
j_call: TRBJ2-1
cdr3_aa: CASSPDGYRAGEQFF
cdr3_nt: TGTGCCAGCAGCCCGGACGGATATAGAGCGGGTGAGCAGTTCTTC

d_call: -
v_call: TRBV29-1
clone_size: few
j_call: TRBJ2-3
cdr3_aa: CSVREQTDTQYF
cdr3_nt: TGCAGCGTCCGCGAACAGACAGATACGCAGTATTTT

d_call: TRBD1
v_call: TRBV6-1
clone_size: -
j_call: TRBJ1-2
cdr3_aa: CASSTTGDYGYTF
cdr3_nt: TGTGCCAGCAGTACCACAGGGGACTATGGCTACACCTTC

d_call: TRBD1
v_call: TRBV30
clone_size: -
j_call: TRBJ1-4
cdr3_aa: CAWSVLTHTGADGNEKLFF
cdr3_nt: TGTGCCTGGAGTGTCCTCACACACACAGGGGCCGACGGGAATGAAAAACTGTTTTTT

d_call: TRBD1
v_call: TRBV24-1
clone_size: -
j_call: TRBJ2-4
cdr3_aa: CATSDPPGQPPWDKNIQYF
cdr3_nt: TGTGCCACCAGTGACCCGCCGGGACAGCCTCCCTGGGACAAAAACATTCAGTACTTC

d_call: -
v_call: TRBV5-5
clone_size: -
j_call: TRBJ1-1
cdr3_aa: CASSAAVGTGGTEAFF
cdr3_nt: TGTGCCAGCAGCGCGGCGGTCGGCACCGGGGGCACTGAAGCTTTCTTT

d_call: TRBD1
v_call: TRBV9
clone_size: -
j_call: TRBJ2-2
cdr3_aa: CASSSGTGATGELFF
cdr3_nt: TGTGCCAGCAGCTCCGGGACAGGGGCCACCGGGGAGCTGTTTTTT

d_call: -
v_call: TRBV4-2
clone_size: few
j_call: TRBJ1-1
cdr3_aa: CASSQPGNTEAFF
cdr3_nt: TGTGCCAGCAGCCAACCAGGAAACACTGAAGCTTTCTTT